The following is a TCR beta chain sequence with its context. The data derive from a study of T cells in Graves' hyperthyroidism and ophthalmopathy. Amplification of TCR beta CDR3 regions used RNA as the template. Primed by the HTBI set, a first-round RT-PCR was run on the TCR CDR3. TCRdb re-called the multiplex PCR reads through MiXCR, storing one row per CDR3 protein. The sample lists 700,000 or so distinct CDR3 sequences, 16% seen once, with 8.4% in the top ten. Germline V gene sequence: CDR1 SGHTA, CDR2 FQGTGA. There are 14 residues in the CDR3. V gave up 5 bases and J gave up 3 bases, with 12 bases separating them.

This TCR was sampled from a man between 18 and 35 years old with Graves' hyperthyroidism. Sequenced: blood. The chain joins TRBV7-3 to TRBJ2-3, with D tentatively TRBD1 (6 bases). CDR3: CASSGRQETDTQYF. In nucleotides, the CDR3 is TGTGCCAGCAGCGGACGACAGGAAACAGATACGCAGTATTTT.